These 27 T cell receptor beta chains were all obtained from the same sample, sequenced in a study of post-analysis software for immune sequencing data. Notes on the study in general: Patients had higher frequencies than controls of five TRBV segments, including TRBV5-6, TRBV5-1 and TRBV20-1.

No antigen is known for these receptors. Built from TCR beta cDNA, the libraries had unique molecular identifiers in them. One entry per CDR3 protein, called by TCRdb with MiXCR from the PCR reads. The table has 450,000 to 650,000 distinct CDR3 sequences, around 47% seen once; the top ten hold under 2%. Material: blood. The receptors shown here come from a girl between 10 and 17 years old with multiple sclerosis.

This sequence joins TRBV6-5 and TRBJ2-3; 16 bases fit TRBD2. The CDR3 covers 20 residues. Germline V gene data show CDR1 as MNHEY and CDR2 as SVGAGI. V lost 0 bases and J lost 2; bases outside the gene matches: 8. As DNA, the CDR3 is TGTGCCAGCAGTTACTCGGGACTAGCGGGGGGGCCGGGAAACACAGATACGCAGTATTTT. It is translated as CASSYSGLAGGPGNTDTQYF.

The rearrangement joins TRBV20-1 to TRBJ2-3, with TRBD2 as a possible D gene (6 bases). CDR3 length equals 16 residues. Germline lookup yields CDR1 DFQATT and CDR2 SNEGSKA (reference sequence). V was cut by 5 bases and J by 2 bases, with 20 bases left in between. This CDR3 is CSAVRLDLSITDTQYF. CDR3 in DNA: TGCAGTGCTGTAAGACTAGACCTCTCAATCACAGATACGCAGTATTTT.

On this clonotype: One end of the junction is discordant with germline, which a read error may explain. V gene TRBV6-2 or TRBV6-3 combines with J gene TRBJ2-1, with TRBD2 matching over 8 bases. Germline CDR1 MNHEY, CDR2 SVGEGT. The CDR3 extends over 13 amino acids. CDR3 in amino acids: CASGTRDYKEQFF. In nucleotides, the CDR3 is TGTGCCAGCGGGACTAGGGACTACAAGGAGCAGTTCTTC.

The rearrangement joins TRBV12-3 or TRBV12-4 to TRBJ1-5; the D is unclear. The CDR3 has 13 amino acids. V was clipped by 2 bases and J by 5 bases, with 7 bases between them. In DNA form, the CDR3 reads TGTGCCAGCAGTTTAAGGTGGTATCAGCCCCAGCATTTT. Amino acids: CASSLRWYQPQHF.

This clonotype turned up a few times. CDR3 bases: TGTGCCAGCAGTTACGACACAGGGGGCCGCAATCAGCCCCAGCATTTT. Its protein is CASSYDTGGRNQPQHF. The rearrangement links TRBV6-6 to TRBJ1-5, with 9 bases aligning to TRBD1. Unmatched junction bases numbered 4, after V lost 2 bases and J lost 2 bases. CDR3 length: 16 amino acids. Looked up from germline, CDR1 is MNHNY and CDR2 is SVGAGI (reference sequence).

The CDR3 DNA reads TGTGCCAGCAAAAACGGGGGCGGCCAGACTGAAGCTTTCTTT. This gives the protein CASKNGGGQTEAFF. The chain links TRBV27 to TRBJ1-1; D possibly corresponds to TRBD1 (6 bases). Trimming shortened V by 7 bases and J by 5 bases, and 17 bases separated the two germline ends. This CDR3 is 14 amino acids long. Germline CDR1 is MNHEY and CDR2 is SMNVEV (reference sequence).

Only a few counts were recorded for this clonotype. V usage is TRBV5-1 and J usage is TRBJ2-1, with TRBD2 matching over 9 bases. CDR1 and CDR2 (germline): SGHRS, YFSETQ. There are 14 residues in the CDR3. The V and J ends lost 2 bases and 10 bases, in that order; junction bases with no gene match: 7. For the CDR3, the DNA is TGCGCCAGCAGCTTCTTTAGGACTAGCGACGAGCAGTTCTTC. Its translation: CASSFFRTSDEQFF. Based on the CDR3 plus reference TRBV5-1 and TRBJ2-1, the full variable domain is KAGVTQTPRYLIKTRGQQVTLSCSPISGHRSVSWYQQTPGQGLQFLFEYFSETQRNKGNFPGRFSGRQFSNSRSEMNVSTLELGDSALYLCASSFFRTSDEQFFGPGTRLTVL.

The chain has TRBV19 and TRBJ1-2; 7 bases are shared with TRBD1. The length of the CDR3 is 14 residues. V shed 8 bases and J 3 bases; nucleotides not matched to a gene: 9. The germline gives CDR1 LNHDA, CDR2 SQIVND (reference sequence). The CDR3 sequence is CASRQGSNYYGYTF. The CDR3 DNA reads TGTGCCAGTCGACAGGGAAGTAATTACTATGGCTACACCTTC. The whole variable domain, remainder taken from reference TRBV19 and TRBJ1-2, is DGGITQSPKYLFRKEGQNVTLSCEQNLNHDAMYWYRQDPGQGLRLIYYSQIVNDFQKGDIAEGYSVSREKKESFPLTVTSAQKNPTAFYLCASRQGSNYYGYTFGSGTRLTVV.

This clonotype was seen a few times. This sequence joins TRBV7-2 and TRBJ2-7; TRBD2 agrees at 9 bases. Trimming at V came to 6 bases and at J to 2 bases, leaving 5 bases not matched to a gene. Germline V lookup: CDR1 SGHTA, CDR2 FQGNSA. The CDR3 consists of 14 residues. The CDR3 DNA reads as TGTGCCAGCAGGCCGGGACTAGCCGCCTACGAGCAGTACTTC. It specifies CASRPGLAAYEQYF. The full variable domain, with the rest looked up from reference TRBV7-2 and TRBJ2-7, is GAGVSQSPSNKVTEKGKDVELRCDPISGHTALYWYRQSLGQGLEFLIYFQGNSAPDKSGLPSDRFSAERTGGSVSTLTIQRTQQEDSAVYLCASRPGLAAYEQYFGPGTRLTVT.

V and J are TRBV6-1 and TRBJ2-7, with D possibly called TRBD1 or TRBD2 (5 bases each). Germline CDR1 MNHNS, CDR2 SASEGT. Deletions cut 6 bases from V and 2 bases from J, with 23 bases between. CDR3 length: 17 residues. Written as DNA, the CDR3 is TGTGCCAGCAGACCGATAAGCCGGGACCCATCTACCTACGAGCAGTACTTC. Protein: CASRPISRDPSTYEQYF.

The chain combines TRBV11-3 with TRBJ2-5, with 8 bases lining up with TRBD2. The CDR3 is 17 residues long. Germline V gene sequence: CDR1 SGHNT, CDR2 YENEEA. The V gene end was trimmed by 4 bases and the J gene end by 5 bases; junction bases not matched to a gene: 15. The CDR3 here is CASSSGSGIARGETQYF. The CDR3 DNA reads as TGTGCCAGCAGCTCGGGTAGCGGGATCGCCCGGGGGGAGACCCAGTACTTC.

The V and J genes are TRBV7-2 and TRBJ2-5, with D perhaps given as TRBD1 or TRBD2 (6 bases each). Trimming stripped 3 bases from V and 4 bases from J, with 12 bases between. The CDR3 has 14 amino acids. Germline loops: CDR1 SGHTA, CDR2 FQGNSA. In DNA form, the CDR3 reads TGTGCCAGCAGCTTTGGAGGGGGGCGAGAGACCCAGTACTTC. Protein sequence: CASSFGGGRETQYF.

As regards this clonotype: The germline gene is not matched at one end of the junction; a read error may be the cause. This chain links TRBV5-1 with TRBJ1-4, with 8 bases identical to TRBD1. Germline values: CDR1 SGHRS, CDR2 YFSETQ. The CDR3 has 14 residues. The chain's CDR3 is CAGSLGQGGEKLFF. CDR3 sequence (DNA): TGCGCCGGCAGCCTTGGACAGGGCGGGGAAAAACTGTTTTTT.

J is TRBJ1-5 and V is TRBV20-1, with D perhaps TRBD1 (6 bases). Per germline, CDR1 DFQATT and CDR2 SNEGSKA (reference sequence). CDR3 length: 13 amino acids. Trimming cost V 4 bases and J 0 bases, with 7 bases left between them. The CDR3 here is CSANRDSNQPQHF. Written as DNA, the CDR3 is TGCAGTGCTAACAGGGATAGCAATCAGCCCCAGCATTTT.

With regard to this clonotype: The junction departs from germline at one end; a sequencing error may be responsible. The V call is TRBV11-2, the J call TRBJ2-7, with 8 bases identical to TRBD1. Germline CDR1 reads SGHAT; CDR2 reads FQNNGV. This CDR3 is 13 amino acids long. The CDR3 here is CASGLDRGYEQYF. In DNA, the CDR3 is TGTGCCAGCGGCTTAGACAGGGGATACGAGCAGTACTTC.

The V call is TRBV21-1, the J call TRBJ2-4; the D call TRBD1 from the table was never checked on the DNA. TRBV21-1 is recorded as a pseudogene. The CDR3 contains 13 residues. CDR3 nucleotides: TGTGCCAGCAGCCCAGACAGCAAAAACATTCAGTACTTC. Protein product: CASSPDSKNIQYF.

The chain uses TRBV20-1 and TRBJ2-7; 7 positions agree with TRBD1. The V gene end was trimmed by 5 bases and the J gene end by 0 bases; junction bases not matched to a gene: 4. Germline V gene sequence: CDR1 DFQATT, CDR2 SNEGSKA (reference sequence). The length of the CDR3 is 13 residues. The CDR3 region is CSAPDRASYEQYF. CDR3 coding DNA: TGCAGTGCTCCTGACAGGGCCTCCTACGAGCAGTACTTC.

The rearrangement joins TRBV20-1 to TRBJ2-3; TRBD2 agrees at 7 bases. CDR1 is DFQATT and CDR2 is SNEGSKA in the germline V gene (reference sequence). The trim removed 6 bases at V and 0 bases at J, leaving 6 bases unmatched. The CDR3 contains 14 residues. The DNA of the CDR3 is TGCAGTGCCCTACGGGACTATAGCACAGATACGCAGTATTTT. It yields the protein CSALRDYSTDTQYF.

Here the CDR3 reads CASSLSTGRPYEQYF. The DNA for the CDR3 is TGTGCCAGCAGTTTATCGACAGGGCGGCCCTACGAGCAGTACTTC. The chain employs TRBV12-3 or TRBV12-4 and TRBJ2-7, with 7 bases fitting TRBD1. V lost 2 bases and J lost 2; bases outside the gene matches: 6. The CDR3 loop spans 15 amino acids.

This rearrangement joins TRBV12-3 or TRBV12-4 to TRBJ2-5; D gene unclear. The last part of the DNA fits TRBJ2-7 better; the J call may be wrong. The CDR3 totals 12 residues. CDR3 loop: CASSPFLDEQYF. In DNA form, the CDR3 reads TGTGCCAGCAGTCCCTTCCTTGACGAGCAGTACTTC.

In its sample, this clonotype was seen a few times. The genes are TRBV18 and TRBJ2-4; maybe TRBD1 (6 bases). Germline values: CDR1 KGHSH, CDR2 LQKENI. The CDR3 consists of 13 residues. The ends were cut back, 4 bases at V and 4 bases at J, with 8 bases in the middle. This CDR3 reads CASSLQGKNIQYF. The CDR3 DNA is TGTGCCAGCTCACTACAGGGAAAAAACATTCAGTACTTC.

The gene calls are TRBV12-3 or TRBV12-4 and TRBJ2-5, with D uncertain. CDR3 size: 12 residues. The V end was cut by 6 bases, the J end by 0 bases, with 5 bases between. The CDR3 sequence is CASRLYQETQYF. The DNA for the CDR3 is TGTGCCAGCAGGCTCTACCAAGAGACCCAGTACTTC.

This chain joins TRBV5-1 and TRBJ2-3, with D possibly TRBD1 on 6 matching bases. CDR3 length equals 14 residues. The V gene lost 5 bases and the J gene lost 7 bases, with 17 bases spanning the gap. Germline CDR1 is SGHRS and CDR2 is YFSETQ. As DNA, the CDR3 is TGCGCCAGCAGGGTCGTGAAAGGGACAAATACGCAGTATTTT. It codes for CASRVVKGTNTQYF. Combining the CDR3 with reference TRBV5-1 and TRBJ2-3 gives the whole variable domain KAGVTQTPRYLIKTRGQQVTLSCSPISGHRSVSWYQQTPGQGLQFLFEYFSETQRNKGNFPGRFSGRQFSNSRSEMNVSTLELGDSALYLCASRVVKGTNTQYFGPGTRLTVL.

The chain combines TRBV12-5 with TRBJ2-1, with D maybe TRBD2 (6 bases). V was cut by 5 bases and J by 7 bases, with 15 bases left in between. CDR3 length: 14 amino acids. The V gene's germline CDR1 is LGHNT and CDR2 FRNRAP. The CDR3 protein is CASGPVQEGNEQFF. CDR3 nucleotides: TGTGCTAGTGGTCCAGTGCAGGAGGGGAATGAGCAGTTCTTC.

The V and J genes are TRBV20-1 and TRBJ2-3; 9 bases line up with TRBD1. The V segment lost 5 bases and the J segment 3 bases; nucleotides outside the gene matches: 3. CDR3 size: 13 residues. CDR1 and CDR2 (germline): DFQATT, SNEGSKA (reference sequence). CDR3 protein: CSAGQGSTDTQYF. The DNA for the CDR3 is TGCAGTGCTGGACAGGGGTCTACAGATACGCAGTATTTT.

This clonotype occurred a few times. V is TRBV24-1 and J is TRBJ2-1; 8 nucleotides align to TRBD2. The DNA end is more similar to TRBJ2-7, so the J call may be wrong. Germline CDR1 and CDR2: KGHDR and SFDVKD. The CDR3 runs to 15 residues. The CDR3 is CATSARGLVYNEQYF. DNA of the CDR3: TGTGCCACCAGTGCTAGGGGACTAGTATACAATGAGCAGTACTTC.

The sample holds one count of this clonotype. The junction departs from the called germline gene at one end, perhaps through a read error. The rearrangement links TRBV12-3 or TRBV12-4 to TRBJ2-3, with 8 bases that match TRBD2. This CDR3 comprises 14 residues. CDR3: CASSREGYADAQYF. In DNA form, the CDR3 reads TGTGCCAGCAGCCGGGAGGGGTATGCAGATGCGCAGTATTTT.